The 30 T cell receptor beta chains below were found in one sample sequenced in a study of blood T cell repertoires in COVID-19. Method: immunoSEQ multiplex PCR; TCRdb's copy keeps in-frame clones and lacks some. The repertoire consists of 250,000 to 350,000 clones, with roughly 87% occurring once and the leading ten covering 1%. Sequencing input: PBMCs or T cells enriched from blood (not recorded which). These receptors all stem from a woman aged 25 to 45 who had recovered from COVID-19.

The chain links TRBV5-1 to TRBJ1-2; D is possibly TRBD1 (6 bases). The ends were cut back, 4 bases at V and 7 bases at J, with 17 bases in the middle. This CDR3 is 14 amino acids long. Looked up from germline, CDR1 is SGHRS and CDR2 is YFSETQ. CDR3 nucleotides: TGCGCCAGCAGCCCATCCTTTGGGGGCTTTGGCTACACCTTC. Its protein product is CASSPSFGGFGYTF.

The chain uses TRBV6-4 and TRBJ2-1; 8 bases fit TRBD2. The CDR3 length is 15 residues. The J segment lost 4 bases and the V segment lost 3 bases, leaving 5 bases of the junction unmatched. Per the germline V gene, CDR1 is MRHNA and CDR2 is SNTAGT. The CDR3 DNA reads TGTGCCAGCAGTGAATCGGCGGGGGGTTACAATGAGCAGTTCTTC. This sequence encodes CASSESAGGYNEQFF.

This chain joins TRBV11-2 and TRBJ1-2, with D possibly matching TRBD1 (5 bases). The ends were cut back, 1 base at V and 3 bases at J, with 6 bases in the middle. CDR1 and CDR2 (germline): SGHAT, FQNNGV. This CDR3 has 13 amino acids. The CDR3 here is CASSLGQYYGYTF. CDR3 DNA: TGTGCCAGCAGCTTAGGACAGTACTATGGCTACACCTTC.

The chain carries TRBV25-1 and TRBJ1-1, with TRBD1 as a possible D gene (5 bases). Trimming shortened V by 1 base and J by 0 bases, and 12 bases separated the two germline ends. Germline CDR1 MGHDK, CDR2 SYGVNS. This CDR3 comprises 16 residues. The DNA for the CDR3 is TGTGCCAGCAGTGAATGGGGCAGCACAATGAACACTGAAGCTTTCTTT. It specifies CASSEWGSTMNTEAFF. The whole variable domain, remainder taken from reference TRBV25-1 and TRBJ1-1, is EADIYQTPRYLVIGTGKKITLECSQTMGHDKMYWYQQDPGMELHLIHYSYGVNSTEKGDLSSESTVSRIRTEHFPLTLESARPSHTSQYLCASSEWGSTMNTEAFFGQGTRLTVV.

The V gene is TRBV6-1, the J gene TRBJ2-7; maybe TRBD1 (5 bases). The germline V gene encodes CDR1 MNHNS and CDR2 SASEGT. With 1 base removed from V and 2 bases from J, the gap between germline ends came to 21 bases. This CDR3 is 18 amino acids long. CDR3 protein: CASSEVGRGWAGPYEQYF. The CDR3 DNA reads TGTGCCAGCAGTGAAGTGGGTCGTGGTTGGGCAGGGCCCTACGAGCAGTACTTC.

This chain joins TRBV18 and TRBJ1-2; D might be TRBD1 (5 bases). With 2 bases removed from V and 8 bases from J, the gap between germline ends came to 12 bases. Germline CDR1 reads KGHSH; CDR2 reads LQKENI. The length of the CDR3 is 13 residues. The CDR3 DNA reads as TGTGCCAGCTCACCAGGCAGGGCAAACGGCTACACCTTC. As protein: CASSPGRANGYTF.

The chain links TRBV5-5 to TRBJ2-5, with a weak D call TRBD2 (6 bases). There are 14 residues in the CDR3. Germline V lookup: CDR1 SGHKS, CDR2 YYEKEE (reference sequence). Trimming shortened V by 0 bases and J by 7 bases, and 13 bases separated the two germline ends. CDR3 coding DNA: TGTGCCAGCAGCTTGGCCGGCGGGACGGGGACCCAGTACTTC. Translated, it gives CASSLAGGTGTQYF. The complete variable domain, with remaining parts taken from reference TRBV5-5 and TRBJ2-5, reads DAGVTQSPTHLIKTRGQQVTLRCSPISGHKSVSWYQQVLGQGPQFIFQYYEKEERGRGNFPDRFSARQFPNYSSELNVNALLLGDSALYLCASSLAGGTGTQYFGPGTRLLVL.

This rearrangement joins TRBV4-2 to TRBJ2-1, with 11 positions matching TRBD2. CDR3 length equals 15 residues. V was clipped by 4 bases and J by 7 bases; unmatched bases: 6. Germline CDR1 is LGHNA and CDR2 is YNFKEQ. This chain's CDR3 is CASSPPGLAVNEQFF. In DNA form, the CDR3 reads TGTGCCAGCAGCCCCCCGGGACTAGCGGTAAATGAGCAGTTCTTC.

This clone was counted between two and nine times. The CDR3 DNA is TGCAGTGCTAGTATGGGAATGGGACTAGCGGAGCTAGCCAAAAACATTCAGTACTTC. It yields the protein CSASMGMGLAELAKNIQYF. The gene calls are TRBV20-1 and TRBJ2-4, with 11 bases that match TRBD2. Germline V gene data show CDR1 as DFQATT and CDR2 as SNEGSKA (reference sequence). The V and J ends lost 3 bases and 0 bases, in that order; junction bases with no gene match: 13. This CDR3 has 19 residues.

This clone has just a few counts. The chain uses TRBV5-1 and TRBJ1-1; a weak D match, TRBD1 (5 bases). V lost 4 bases and J 4 bases, leaving 17 bases between the germline ends. The CDR3 runs to 15 residues. Per germline, CDR1 SGHRS and CDR2 YFSETQ. CDR3 nucleotides: TGCGCCAGCAGCGCTGGGACCGGGAGCTTCACTGAAGCTTTCTTT. Encoded protein: CASSAGTGSFTEAFF.

The chain has TRBV3-1 (or the pseudogene TRBV3-2) and TRBJ1-4, with D maybe TRBD1 (5 bases). The V gene lost 0 bases and the J gene lost 7 bases, with 9 bases spanning the gap. This CDR3 has 14 residues. Germline-derived CDR1 and CDR2 are LGHDT and YNNKEL (reference sequence). CDR3 sequence (DNA): TGTGCCAGCAGCCAAGAGGGGGGAGGTGAAAAACTGTTTTTT. The encoded protein is CASSQEGGGEKLFF.

The CDR3 region has the DNA TGCGCCAGCAGCCAAGAGAGAATGGATACGCAGTATTTT. This gives the protein CASSQERMDTQYF. This chain joins TRBV4-3 and TRBJ2-3, with D unresolved. Germline V lookup: CDR1 LGHNA, CDR2 YSLEER. The CDR3 loop spans 13 amino acids. V was cut by 0 bases and J by 6 bases, with 7 bases left in between.

The chain employs TRBV7-9 and TRBJ2-7, with unresolved D. This CDR3 spans 12 amino acids. Germline CDR1 SEHNR, CDR2 FQNEAQ (reference sequence). V dropped 5 bases and J dropped 7 bases, with 12 bases sitting between them. CDR3 in DNA: TGTGCCAGCAGCCCGCGTGTAAAAGAGCAGTACTTC. Translation gives CASSPRVKEQYF.

The table lists this clone with a few counts. V usage is TRBV28 and J usage is TRBJ2-1; D gene unclear. With 7 bases removed from V and 3 bases from J, the gap between germline ends came to 16 bases. The CDR3 is made up of 15 amino acids. Germline assignment: CDR1 MDHEN and CDR2 SYDVKM. The DNA for the CDR3 is TGTGCCAGCAATTTTTCCCCGGGTTACTACAATGAGCAGTTCTTC. Translated: CASNFSPGYYNEQFF.

The gene calls are TRBV6-5 and TRBJ2-7; possible D gene TRBD2, 5 bases. This CDR3 contains 14 residues. In germline, CDR1 is MNHEY, CDR2 SVGAGI. Trimming removed 5 bases from V and 2 bases from J, with 13 bases in between. CDR3 sequence (DNA): TGTGCCAGCAGTCGTGGACGGGATACCTACGAGCAGTACTTC. Encoded protein: CASSRGRDTYEQYF.

The rearrangement uses TRBV6-4 and TRBJ2-1; 9 bases are shared with TRBD2. The ends lost 2 bases at V and 1 base at J; junction bases unmatched: 9. Germline V gene sequence: CDR1 MRHNA, CDR2 SNTAGT. There are 18 residues in the CDR3. Written as DNA, the CDR3 is TGTGCCAGCAGTGACGAGAGCGGGGGGAAAAGGTCCTACAATGAGCAGTTCTTC. Encoded protein: CASSDESGGKRSYNEQFF.

About this clone itself: Additional DNA sequences in this sample encode the identical CDR3. The V and J genes are TRBV19 and TRBJ1-1, with 10 bases identical to TRBD1. V lost 6 bases and J lost 5; bases outside the gene matches: 3. This CDR3 contains 13 residues. Germline loops: CDR1 LNHDA, CDR2 SQIVND (reference sequence). Here the CDR3 DNA reads TGTGCCAGTAGCTCGGGACAGGGGACTGAAGCTTTCTTT. It translates to CASSSGQGTEAFF.

A single count supports this clone. This chain joins TRBV29-1 and TRBJ2-5, with 10 bases fitting TRBD1. V gave up 5 bases and J gave up 1 base; unmatched junction bases: 16. Germline V gives CDR1 SQVTM, CDR2 ANQGSEA. CDR3 length: 18 residues. The CDR3 spells CSVLLRDRGRTTQETQYF. In DNA, the CDR3 is TGCAGCGTTCTTCTGAGGGACAGGGGACGAACTACCCAAGAGACCCAGTACTTC.

This chain connects TRBV24-1 to TRBJ1-5; TRBD1 agrees at 9 bases. J was trimmed by 2 bases and V by 4 bases; bases with no gene match: 2. Germline loops: CDR1 KGHDR, CDR2 SFDVKD. This CDR3 has 15 residues. Here the CDR3 reads CATSDRQGGNQPQHF. In DNA form, the CDR3 reads TGTGCCACCAGTGACCGACAGGGGGGCAATCAGCCCCAGCATTTT.

The V gene is TRBV13, the J gene TRBJ1-1; TRBD1 matches 7 bases. After removal of 2 bases from V and 7 bases from J, the junction contained 7 bases not matched to a gene. Looked up from germline, CDR1 is PRHDT and CDR2 is FYEKMQ (reference sequence). The CDR3 has 14 residues. In DNA form, the CDR3 reads TGTGCCAGCAGCTTACTCCACAGGGGCAGTGAAGCTTTCTTT. Its protein is CASSLLHRGSEAFF.

The V call is TRBV5-4, the J call TRBJ2-7; tentatively, D is TRBD1 (5 bases). This CDR3 spans 12 amino acids. Deletions cut 2 bases from V and 3 bases from J, with 6 bases between. Germline assignment: CDR1 SGHNT and CDR2 YYREEE (reference sequence). CDR3 DNA: TGTGCCAGCAGCTTTCAGGGCTACGAGCAGTACTTC. This gives the protein CASSFQGYEQYF.

This sequence joins TRBV28 and TRBJ2-7; 9 bases are shared with TRBD1. The junction had 7 bases not matched to a gene; V was cut back by 5 bases and J by 5 bases. Germline assignment: CDR1 MDHEN and CDR2 SYDVKM. This CDR3 has 14 amino acids. The CDR3 DNA sequence: TGTGCCAGCAGTCCCACAGGGGGCGCCCACGAGCAGTACTTC. This gives the protein CASSPTGGAHEQYF.

V is TRBV12-3 or TRBV12-4 and J is TRBJ1-1; D may be TRBD1 (6 bases). The CDR3 sequence is 12 residues long. Trimming pared 8 bases from V and 1 base from J, leaving 8 bases between. The CDR3 nucleotides are TGTGCCAGCGGCAGGGGGAACACTGAAGCTTTCTTT. The encoded protein is CASGRGNTEAFF.

V is TRBV9 and J is TRBJ1-5; D is ambiguous. CDR1 is SGDLS and CDR2 is YYNGEE in the germline V gene. The V and J ends lost 0 bases and 5 bases respectively, with 6 bases between them. The CDR3 sequence is 13 residues long. The CDR3 loop is CASSVESDQPQHF. DNA of the CDR3: TGTGCCAGCAGCGTAGAATCTGATCAGCCCCAGCATTTT.

J is TRBJ2-7 and V is TRBV10-3; weak D call: TRBD1 (5 bases). The CDR3 consists of 12 residues. Trimming left V 6 bases short and J 3 bases short, with 9 bases between. The germline V gene has CDR1 ENHRY and CDR2 SYGVKD. The CDR3 DNA follows: TGTGCCATCAGGGGGCGGCTCTACGAGCAGTACTTC. Protein sequence: CAIRGRLYEQYF.

The chain is built from TRBV6-5 and TRBJ1-6; tentatively, D is TRBD1 (5 bases). The CDR3 runs 14 residues. Looked up from germline, CDR1 is MNHEY and CDR2 is SVGAGI. The CDR3 nucleotides are TGTGCTGAAAGCGCGGGGCCCTCTAATTCACCCCTCCACTTT. Its protein is CAESAGPSNSPLHF.

This chain uses TRBV5-1 with TRBJ2-1; TRBD1 matches at 9 bases. Unmatched junction bases numbered 25, after V lost 3 bases and J lost 6 bases. From germline, CDR1 is SGHRS and CDR2 YFSETQ. CDR3 length equals 21 residues. CDR3 sequence reads: CASSWQWTGTGFSALVNEQFF. For the CDR3, the DNA is TGCGCCAGCAGCTGGCAATGGACCGGGACAGGGTTTTCTGCCTTAGTCAATGAGCAGTTCTTC.

This chain connects TRBV7-2 to TRBJ1-6, with 7 positions matching TRBD1. Trimming at V came to 11 bases and at J to 7 bases, leaving 8 bases not matched to a gene. Germline V gene lookup returns CDR1 SGHTA and CDR2 FQGNSA. CDR3 length equals 13 residues. The CDR3 DNA sequence: TGTGCCGGAGGGACAGCTGGAAATTCACCCCTCCACTTT. Translated, it gives CAGGTAGNSPLHF.

This chain uses TRBV10-2 with TRBJ1-5; 10 nucleotides align to TRBD1. Germline-derived CDR1 and CDR2 are WSHSY and SAAADI. The V segment lost 8 bases and the J segment 5 bases; nucleotides outside the gene matches: 6. The CDR3 runs 14 residues. CDR3 sequence: CASRDRGPYQPQHF. The CDR3 nucleotides are TGCGCCAGCCGCGACAGGGGGCCTTATCAGCCCCAGCATTTT.

This sequence joins TRBV3-1 (or the pseudogene TRBV3-2) and TRBJ1-3; TRBD1 might be the D (6 bases). The CDR3 loop spans 18 amino acids. The V gene's germline CDR1 is LGHDT and CDR2 YNNKEL (reference sequence). Trimming removed 1 base at V and 0 bases at J, with 16 bases between. Here the CDR3 reads CASSQGQATLLSGNTIYF. CDR3 coding DNA: TGTGCCAGCAGCCAAGGACAGGCTACACTACTCTCTGGAAACACCATATATTTT.